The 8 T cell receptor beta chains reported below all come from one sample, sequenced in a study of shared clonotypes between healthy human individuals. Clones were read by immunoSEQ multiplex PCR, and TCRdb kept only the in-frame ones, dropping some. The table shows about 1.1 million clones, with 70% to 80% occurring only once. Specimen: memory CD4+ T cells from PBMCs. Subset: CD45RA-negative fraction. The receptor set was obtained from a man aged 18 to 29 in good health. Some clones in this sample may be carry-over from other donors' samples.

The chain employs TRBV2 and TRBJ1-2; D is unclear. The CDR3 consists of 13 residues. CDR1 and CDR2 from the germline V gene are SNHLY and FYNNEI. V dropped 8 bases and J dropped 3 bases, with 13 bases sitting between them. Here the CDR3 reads CASSNSGHYGYTF. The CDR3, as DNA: TGTGCCAGCTCTAATTCGGGCCACTATGGCTACACCTTC.

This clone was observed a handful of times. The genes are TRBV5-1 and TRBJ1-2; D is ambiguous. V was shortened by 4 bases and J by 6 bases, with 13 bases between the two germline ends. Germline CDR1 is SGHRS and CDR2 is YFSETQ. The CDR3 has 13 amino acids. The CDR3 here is CASSLQEGNGYTF. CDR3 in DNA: TGCGCCAGCAGCCTGCAGGAAGGCAATGGCTACACCTTC.

CDR3 nucleotide sequence: TGTGCCAGCAGCTTAAGCGGATCCGAGACCCAGTACTTC. It is translated as CASSLSGSETQYF. The chain employs TRBV7-3 and TRBJ2-5; D not resolved. The germline V and J ends were trimmed by 1 base and 5 bases, with 8 bases remaining between them. The germline CDR1 and CDR2 sequences are SGHTA and FQGTGA. The length of the CDR3 is 13 residues.

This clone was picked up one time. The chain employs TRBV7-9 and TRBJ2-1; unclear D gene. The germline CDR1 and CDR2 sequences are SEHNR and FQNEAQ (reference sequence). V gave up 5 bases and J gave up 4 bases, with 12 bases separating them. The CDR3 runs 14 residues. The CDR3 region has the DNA TGTGCCAGCAGCCCCCTAGGGCCATACAATGAGCAGTTCTTC. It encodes CASSPLGPYNEQFF.

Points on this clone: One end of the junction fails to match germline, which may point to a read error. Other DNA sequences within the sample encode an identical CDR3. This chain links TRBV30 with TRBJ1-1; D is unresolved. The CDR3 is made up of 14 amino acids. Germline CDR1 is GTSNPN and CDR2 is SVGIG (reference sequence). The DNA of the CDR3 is TGTGCCTGGAGTGTACCACTTTTGAACACTGAAGCCTTCTTT. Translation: CAWSVPLLNTEAFF.

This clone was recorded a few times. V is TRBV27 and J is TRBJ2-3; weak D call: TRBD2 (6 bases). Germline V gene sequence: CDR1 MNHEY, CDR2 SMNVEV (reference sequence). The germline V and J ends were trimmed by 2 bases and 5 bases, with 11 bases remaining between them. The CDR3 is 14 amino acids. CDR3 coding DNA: TGTGCCAGCAGTTTACCTAGCGCGAGAGATACGCAGTATTTT. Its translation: CASSLPSARDTQYF.

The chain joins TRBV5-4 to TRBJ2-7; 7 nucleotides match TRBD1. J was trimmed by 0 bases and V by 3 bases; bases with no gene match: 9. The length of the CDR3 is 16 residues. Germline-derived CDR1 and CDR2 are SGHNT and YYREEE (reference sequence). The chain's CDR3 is CASSSSLGTDSYEQYF. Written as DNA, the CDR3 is TGTGCCAGCAGCTCGTCCTTGGGGACAGACTCCTACGAGCAGTACTTC.

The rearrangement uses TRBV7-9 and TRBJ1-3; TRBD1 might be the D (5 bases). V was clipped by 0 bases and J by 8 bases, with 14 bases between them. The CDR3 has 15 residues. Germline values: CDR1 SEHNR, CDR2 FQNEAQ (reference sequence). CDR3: CASSLAGLGEDTIYF. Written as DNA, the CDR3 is TGTGCCAGCAGCTTAGCGGGGCTCGGAGAGGACACCATATATTTT.